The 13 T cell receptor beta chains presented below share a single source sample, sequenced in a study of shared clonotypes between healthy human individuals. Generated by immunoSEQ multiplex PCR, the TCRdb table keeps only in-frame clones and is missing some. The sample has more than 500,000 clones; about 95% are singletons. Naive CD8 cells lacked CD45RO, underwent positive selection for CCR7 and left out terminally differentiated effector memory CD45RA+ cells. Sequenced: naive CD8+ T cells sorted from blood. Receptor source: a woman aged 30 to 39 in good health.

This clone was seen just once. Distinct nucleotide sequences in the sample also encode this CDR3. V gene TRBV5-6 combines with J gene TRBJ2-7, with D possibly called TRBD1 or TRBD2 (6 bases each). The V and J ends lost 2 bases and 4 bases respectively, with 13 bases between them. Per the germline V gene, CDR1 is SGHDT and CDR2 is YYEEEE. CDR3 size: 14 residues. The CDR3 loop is CASSLGGSLYEQYF. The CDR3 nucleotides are TGTGCCAGCAGCTTAGGGGGGAGTCTTTACGAGCAGTACTTC.

The CDR3 protein is CASSYSRGGDTQYF. CDR3 sequence (DNA): TGTGCCAGCAGTTACTCGCGGGGGGGAGATACGCAGTATTTT. The rearrangement links TRBV6-5 to TRBJ2-3; TRBD2 matches at 9 bases. Germline V gene sequence: CDR1 MNHEY, CDR2 SVGAGI. V trimming: 0 bases; J trimming: 5 bases; junction bases outside the gene matches: 0. The CDR3 loop spans 14 amino acids.

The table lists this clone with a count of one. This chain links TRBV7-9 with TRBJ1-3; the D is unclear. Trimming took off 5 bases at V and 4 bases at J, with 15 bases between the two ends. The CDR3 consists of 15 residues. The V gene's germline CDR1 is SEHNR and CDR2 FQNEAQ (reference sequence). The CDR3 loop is CASSPTAFGGNTIYF. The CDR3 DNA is TGTGCCAGCAGCCCGACGGCTTTTGGGGGAAACACCATATATTTT.

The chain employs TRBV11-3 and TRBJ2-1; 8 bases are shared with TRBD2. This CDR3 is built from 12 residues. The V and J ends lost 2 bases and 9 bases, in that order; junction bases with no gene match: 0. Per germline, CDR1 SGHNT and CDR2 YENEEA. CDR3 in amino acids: CASSLRGGEQFF. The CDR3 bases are TGTGCCAGCAGCTTACGGGGGGGTGAGCAGTTCTTC.

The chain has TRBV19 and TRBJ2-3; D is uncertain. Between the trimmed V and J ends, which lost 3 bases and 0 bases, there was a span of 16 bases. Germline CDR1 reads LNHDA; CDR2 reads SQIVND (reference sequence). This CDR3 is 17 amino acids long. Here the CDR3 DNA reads TGTGCCAGTAGTATCCCTCAGGAGTTTGCTAGCACAGATACGCAGTATTTT. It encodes CASSIPQEFASTDTQYF.

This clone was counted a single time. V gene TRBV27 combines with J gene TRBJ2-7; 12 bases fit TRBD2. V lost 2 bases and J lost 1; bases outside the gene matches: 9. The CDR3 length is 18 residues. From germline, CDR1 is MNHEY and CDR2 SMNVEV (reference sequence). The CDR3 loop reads CASSLRLAGVDPSYEQYF. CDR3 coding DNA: TGTGCCAGCAGTTTAAGACTAGCGGGGGTCGACCCTTCCTACGAGCAGTACTTC.

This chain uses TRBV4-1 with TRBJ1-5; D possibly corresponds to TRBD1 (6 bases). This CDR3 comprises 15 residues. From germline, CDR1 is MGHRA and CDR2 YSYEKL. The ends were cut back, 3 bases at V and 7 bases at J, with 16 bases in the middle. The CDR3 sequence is CASSQPPGGRQPQHF. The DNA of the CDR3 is TGCGCCAGCAGCCAGCCCCCCGGGGGCAGACAGCCCCAGCATTTT.

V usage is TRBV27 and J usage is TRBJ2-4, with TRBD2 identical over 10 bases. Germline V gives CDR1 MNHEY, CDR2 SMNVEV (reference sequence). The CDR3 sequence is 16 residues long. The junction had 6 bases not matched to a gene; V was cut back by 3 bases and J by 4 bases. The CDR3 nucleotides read TGTGCCAGCAGTTTCCTAGCGGGAGTATCTAAAAACATTCAGTACTTC. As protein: CASSFLAGVSKNIQYF.

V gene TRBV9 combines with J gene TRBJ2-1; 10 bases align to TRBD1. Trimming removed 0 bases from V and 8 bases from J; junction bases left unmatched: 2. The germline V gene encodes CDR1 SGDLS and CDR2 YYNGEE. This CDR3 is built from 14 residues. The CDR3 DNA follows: TGTGCCAGCAGCGTAGGGACAGGGGGAGATGAGCAGTTCTTC. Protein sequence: CASSVGTGGDEQFF.

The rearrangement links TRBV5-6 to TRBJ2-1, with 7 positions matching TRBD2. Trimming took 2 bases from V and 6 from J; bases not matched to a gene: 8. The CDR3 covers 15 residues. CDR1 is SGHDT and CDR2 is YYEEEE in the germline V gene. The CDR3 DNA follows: TGTGCCAGCAGCTTTGAGCGGGATCCCCCCAATGAGCAGTTCTTC. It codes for CASSFERDPPNEQFF.

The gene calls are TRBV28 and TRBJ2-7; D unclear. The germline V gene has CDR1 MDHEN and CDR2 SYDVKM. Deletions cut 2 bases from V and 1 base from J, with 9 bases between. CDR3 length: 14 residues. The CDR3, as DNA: TGTGCCAGCAGTTTACTCCGCATTTCCTACGAGCAGTACTTC. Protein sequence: CASSLLRISYEQYF.

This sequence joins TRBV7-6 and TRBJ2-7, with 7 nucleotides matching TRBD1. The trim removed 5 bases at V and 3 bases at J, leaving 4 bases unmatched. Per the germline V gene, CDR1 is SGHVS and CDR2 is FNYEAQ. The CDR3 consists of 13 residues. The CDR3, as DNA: TGTGCCAGCAGCCCAGGGACAGACTACGAGCAGTACTTC. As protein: CASSPGTDYEQYF.

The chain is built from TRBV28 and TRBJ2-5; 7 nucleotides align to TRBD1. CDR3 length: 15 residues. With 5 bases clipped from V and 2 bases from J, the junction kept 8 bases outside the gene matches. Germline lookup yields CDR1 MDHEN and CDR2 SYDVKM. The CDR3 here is CASSPQPGQQETQYF. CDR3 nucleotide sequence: TGTGCCAGCAGTCCGCAACCGGGACAGCAAGAGACCCAGTACTTC.